Following are 24 T cell receptor beta chains from one sample sequenced in a study of graft-versus-host responses after intestinal transplantation. Clones were read by immunoSEQ multiplex PCR, and TCRdb kept only the in-frame ones, dropping some. The sample includes tens of thousands of clones, approximately 90% of them seen just once. Their specific antigens are unknown. The starting material was unstimulated CD8+ T cells sorted from spleen or lymph node cells, obtained before transplant. All receptors come from a human donor who was the organ donor for an intestinal transplant.

This chain links TRBV28 with TRBJ2-1; possibly TRBD2 for D (6 bases). The ends were cut back, 6 bases at V and 8 bases at J, with 14 bases in the middle. Germline CDR1 reads MDHEN; CDR2 reads SYDVKM. This CDR3 comprises 13 residues. CDR3 DNA: TGTGCCAGCAGCGCCCTAGCGTGGGATGAGCAGTTCTTC. Its protein product is CASSALAWDEQFF.

In regard to this clone: Germline and junction disagree at one end, which may indicate a read error. The chain has TRBV7-3 and TRBJ2-1; TRBD2 aligns across 13 bases. CDR3 length: 13 residues. Germline CDR1 and CDR2: SGHTA and FQGTGA. CDR3 DNA sequence: TGTGCCAGCAGCCCAATCGGACTAGCGGGAGCGATCTTC. This codes for CASSPIGLAGAIF.

CDR3 DNA sequence: TGTGCCAGTAGTCCTGCACAGGCCGGGAGCTATAATTCACCCCTCCACTTT. Protein sequence: CASSPAQAGSYNSPLHF. This chain joins TRBV19 and TRBJ1-6; maybe TRBD1 (5 bases). Deletions cut 5 bases from V and 3 bases from J, with 17 bases between. Germline CDR1 LNHDA, CDR2 SQIVND (reference sequence). This CDR3 has 17 residues.

This clone was recorded once. This sequence joins TRBV10-3 and TRBJ2-7; 7 nucleotides align to TRBD2. Germline V gene sequence: CDR1 ENHRY, CDR2 SYGVKD. The CDR3 totals 14 residues. The J segment lost 2 bases and the V segment lost 7 bases, leaving 8 bases of the junction unmatched. The CDR3 DNA reads as TGTGCCATCAAAGTGGCTAGCGGCCCCTACGAGCAGTACTTC. It specifies CAIKVASGPYEQYF.

The chain links TRBV7-9 to TRBJ2-1; TRBD1 is a possible D gene (6 bases). V was trimmed by 0 bases and J by 2 bases, leaving 14 bases between them. The CDR3 loop spans 17 amino acids. Germline V CDR1 and CDR2: SEHNR, FQNEAQ (reference sequence). Here the CDR3 DNA reads TGTGCCAGCAGCTTAGCCCAAGGGGGAACGGCCTACAATGAGCAGTTCTTC. Translation: CASSLAQGGTAYNEQFF.

V is TRBV2 and J is TRBJ2-3; perhaps TRBD1 as D (6 bases). Germline CDR1 reads SNHLY; CDR2 reads FYNNEI. The CDR3 totals 15 residues. With 9 bases removed from V and 2 bases from J, the gap between germline ends came to 18 bases. The CDR3, as DNA: TGTGCCAGACAAGATCAAGGGGGACACACAGATACGCAGTATTTT. This encodes CARQDQGGHTDTQYF.

J is TRBJ2-2 and V is TRBV13, with 9 bases aligning to TRBD1. With V trimmed by 5 bases and J by 1 base, 5 bases remained unmatched. The CDR3 is made up of 16 amino acids. The germline V gene has CDR1 PRHDT and CDR2 FYEKMQ (reference sequence). CDR3 DNA: TGTGCCAGCAGCGGACGGACAGGGGTGAACACCGGGGAGCTGTTTTTT. Encoded protein: CASSGRTGVNTGELFF.

The CDR3 reads CASSERDRVVEQFF. CDR3 DNA: TGTGCCAGCAGCGAACGGGACAGGGTGGTCGAGCAGTTCTTC. The chain combines TRBV9 with TRBJ2-1; TRBD1 agrees at 9 bases. This CDR3 contains 14 residues. The germline CDR1 and CDR2 sequences are SGDLS and YYNGEE. Trimming removed 3 bases from V and 10 bases from J; junction bases left unmatched: 8.

The chain has TRBV27 and TRBJ2-2, with D perhaps matching TRBD1 (7 bases). The CDR3 has 17 amino acids. CDR1 MNHEY and CDR2 SMNVEV come from the germline V gene (reference sequence). Deletions cut 6 bases from V and 7 bases from J, with 24 bases between. CDR3 loop: CASSPPQLQGGRGELFF. Written as DNA, the CDR3 is TGTGCCAGCAGCCCCCCTCAGCTTCAGGGGGGACGCGGGGAGCTGTTTTTT.

This clone was observed a single time. The chain combines TRBV19 with TRBJ1-1, with 7 bases matching TRBD1. The J segment lost 4 bases and the V segment lost 1 base, leaving 3 bases of the junction unmatched. The CDR3 runs 14 residues. Germline V gene lookup returns CDR1 LNHDA and CDR2 SQIVND (reference sequence). The CDR3 loop is CASSIVAGGTEAFF. The CDR3 DNA sequence: TGTGCCAGTAGTATAGTTGCAGGGGGCACTGAAGCTTTCTTT.

The chain links TRBV6-5 to TRBJ1-4; the D gene is possibly TRBD1 (6 bases). V lost 0 bases and J lost 4, with 12 bases in between. The CDR3 has 16 amino acids. CDR1 and CDR2 (germline): MNHEY, SVGAGI. In DNA form, the CDR3 reads TGTGCCAGCAGTTACTCGTGGCAGGGGAATAATGAAAAACTGTTTTTT. Translated: CASSYSWQGNNEKLFF.

The chain recombines TRBV11-2 with TRBJ1-1; D uncertain. V was clipped by 4 bases and J by 4 bases, with 7 bases between them. This CDR3 spans 12 amino acids. Germline V gene lookup returns CDR1 SGHAT and CDR2 FQNNGV. The CDR3 DNA sequence: TGTGCCAGCAGCTCCCTCGGCACTGAAGCTTTCTTT. Translating it yields CASSSLGTEAFF.

On this clone itself: Germline and junction disagree at one end, which may indicate a read error. V is TRBV7-7 and J is TRBJ1-4; D is unresolved. The CDR3 consists of 15 residues. In germline, CDR1 is SSHAT, CDR2 FNYEAQ (reference sequence). CDR3 sequence reads: CASSFTSATNEKLFF. CDR3 nucleotide sequence: TGTGCTAGCAGCTTTACCAGCGCAACTAATGAAAAACTGTTTTTT.

The rearrangement links TRBV9 to TRBJ2-1, with D perhaps matching TRBD2 (6 bases). Trimming cost V 4 bases and J 5 bases, with 10 bases left between them. This CDR3 contains 13 residues. Germline V lookup: CDR1 SGDLS, CDR2 YYNGEE. The CDR3 region is CASSPGLHNEQFF. CDR3 sequence (DNA): TGTGCCAGCAGCCCCGGACTACACAATGAGCAGTTCTTC. Drawing the rest from reference TRBV9 and TRBJ2-1, the complete variable domain is DSGVTQTPKHLITATGQRVTLRCSPRSGDLSVYWYQQSLDQGLQFLIQYYNGEERAKGNILERFSAQQFPDLHSELNLSSLELGDSALYFCASSPGLHNEQFFGPGTRLTVL.

This clone has a single count. V usage is TRBV6-4 and J usage is TRBJ2-7; 10 positions agree with TRBD1. CDR1 and CDR2 (germline): MRHNA, SNTAGT. V was clipped by 0 bases and J by 4 bases; unmatched bases: 24. The CDR3 loop spans 22 amino acids. CDR3 in DNA: TGTGCCAGCAGTGACTCGAGCTGCGGATCCTTGAATAGGGACAGGGGTCGATACGAGCAGTACTTC. The encoded protein is CASSDSSCGSLNRDRGRYEQYF.

The chain links TRBV27 to TRBJ1-5; D unclear. V was shortened by 8 bases and J by 3 bases, with 14 bases between the two germline ends. Germline CDR1 and CDR2: MNHEY and SMNVEV (reference sequence). This CDR3 comprises 14 residues. As DNA, the CDR3 is TGTGCCAGCGGCGGGGTCTGGGACAATCAGCCCCAGCATTTT. Encoded protein: CASGGVWDNQPQHF.

The chain couples TRBV5-5 to TRBJ1-2; tentative D call: TRBD1 (5 bases). V was clipped by 1 base and J by 8 bases, with 9 bases between them. Germline CDR1 and CDR2: SGHKS and YYEKEE (reference sequence). The CDR3 contains 12 residues. CDR3 protein: CASSLRGDGYTF. DNA of the CDR3: TGTGCCAGCAGCTTGCGCGGGGACGGCTACACCTTC.

Only one count was recorded for this clone. The chain carries TRBV9 and TRBJ2-1; TRBD1 is a possible D gene (6 bases). The CDR3 length is 15 residues. Germline values: CDR1 SGDLS, CDR2 YYNGEE. V was cut by 0 bases and J by 0 bases, with 7 bases left in between. CDR3 DNA sequence: TGTGCCAGCAGCGTAGAGGACAGCTCCTACAATGAGCAGTTCTTC. This gives the protein CASSVEDSSYNEQFF.

This chain joins TRBV28 and TRBJ1-3; possibly TRBD1 for D (5 bases). Germline CDR1 reads MDHEN; CDR2 reads SYDVKM. With 3 bases removed from V and 7 bases from J, the gap between germline ends came to 10 bases. This CDR3 has 13 amino acids. The CDR3 region has the DNA TGTGCCAGCAGTTTGCCAGGGTGGAACACCATATATTTT. It translates to CASSLPGWNTIYF. The full variable domain, rest sourced from reference TRBV28 and TRBJ1-3, is DVKVTQSSRYLVKRTGEKVFLECVQDMDHENMFWYRQDPGLGLRLIYFSYDVKMKEKGDIPEGYSVSREKKERFSLILESASTNQTSMYLCASSLPGWNTIYFGEGSWLTVV.

CDR3 coding DNA: TGTGCCAGCAGCGTACAGGGGAAGATAGCCAAAAACATTCAGTACTTC. Its translation: CASSVQGKIAKNIQYF. The rearrangement joins TRBV13 to TRBJ2-4, with TRBD1 identical over 7 bases. Germline V CDR1 and CDR2: PRHDT, FYEKMQ (reference sequence). This CDR3 comprises 16 residues. V lost 5 bases and J lost 0; bases outside the gene matches: 7.

This chain joins TRBV11-2 and TRBJ2-1; the match to TRBD2 covers 9 bases. CDR1 SGHAT and CDR2 FQNNGV come from the germline V gene. V lost 6 bases to trimming and J lost 7 bases; unmatched junction nucleotides: 13. The CDR3 covers 16 residues. CDR3 sequence (DNA): TGTGCCAGCAGGACCATAGCGGGAGAGTATGAAAATGAGCAGTTCTTC. This sequence encodes CASRTIAGEYENEQFF.

The gene calls are TRBV19 and TRBJ1-1; possible D gene TRBD1, 6 bases. The CDR3 has 14 amino acids. V shed 3 bases and J shed 1 base, with 9 bases lying between them. Germline lookup yields CDR1 LNHDA and CDR2 SQIVND (reference sequence). The CDR3 nucleotides read TGTGCCAGTAGTATCTCAGGGGAGAACACTGAAGCTTTCTTT. Protein: CASSISGENTEAFF. Complete variable domain (other parts from reference TRBV19 and TRBJ1-1): DGGITQSPKYLFRKEGQNVTLSCEQNLNHDAMYWYRQDPGQGLRLIYYSQIVNDFQKGDIAEGYSVSREKKESFPLTVTSAQKNPTAFYLCASSISGENTEAFFGQGTRLTVV.

This clone was observed a few times. The chain joins TRBV28 to TRBJ2-7, with 7 positions matching TRBD1. The CDR3 is 14 residues long. Trimming took 2 bases from V and 2 from J; bases not matched to a gene: 3. Per the germline V gene, CDR1 is MDHEN and CDR2 is SYDVKM. The CDR3 loop reads CASSLPGQPYEQYF. In DNA, the CDR3 is TGTGCCAGCAGTTTACCGGGACAGCCCTACGAGCAGTACTTC.

The rearrangement uses TRBV4-2 and TRBJ1-3, with a tentative D call TRBD1 (5 bases). CDR3 size: 17 residues. V was trimmed by 0 bases and J by 0 bases, leaving 12 bases between them. Germline V CDR1 and CDR2: LGHNA, YNFKEQ. CDR3: CASSQDTRTYSGNTIYF. The CDR3 nucleotides read TGTGCCAGCAGCCAAGATACCAGGACATACTCTGGAAACACCATATATTTT.